The source of this T cell receptor (beta chain) is a study of OX40 agonist ivuxolimab in advanced cancers. Across the whole study: The mean age was around 56 years, ranging from about 23 to 79, with more than 70% of participants male.

Worth noting for this clone: Its antigen is as yet unknown.

TCRdb's copy holds only in-frame clones and misses some; the assay was immunoSEQ multiplex PCR. The sample includes 60,000 to 95,000 clones, 70% to 90% of them seen just once. Study-wide points: Which antigen the expanded peripheral T cells recognized is unknown. Partial responders receiving 0.1-3.0 mg/kg showed among the lowest clonal expansion.

V lost 4 bases and J 2 bases, leaving 14 bases between the germline ends. The CDR3 covers 15 residues. Looked up from germline, CDR1 is MNHNS and CDR2 is SASEGT. The material sequenced was CD4+ or CD8+ T cells sorted from blood, taken in a trial of the OX40 agonist ivuxolimab. The chain joins TRBV6-1 to TRBJ1-1, with a tentative D call TRBD1 (6 bases). This TCR was recovered from an adult with an advanced solid tumor such as melanoma, head and neck, liver or kidney cancer. CDR3 in amino acids: CASSALQGRNTEAFF. The CDR3 DNA reads TGTGCCAGCAGTGCTCTACAGGGTCGAAACACTGAAGCTTTCTTT.